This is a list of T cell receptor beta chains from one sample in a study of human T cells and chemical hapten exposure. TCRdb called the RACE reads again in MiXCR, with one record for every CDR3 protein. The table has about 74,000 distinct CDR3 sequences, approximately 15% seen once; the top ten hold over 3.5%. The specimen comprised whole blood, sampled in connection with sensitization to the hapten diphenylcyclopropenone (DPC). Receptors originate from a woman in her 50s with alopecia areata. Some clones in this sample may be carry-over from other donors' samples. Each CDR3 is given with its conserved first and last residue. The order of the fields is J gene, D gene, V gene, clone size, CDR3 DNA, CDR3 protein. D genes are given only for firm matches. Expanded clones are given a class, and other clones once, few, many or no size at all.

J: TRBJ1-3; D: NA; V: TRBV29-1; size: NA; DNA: TGCAGCGTTGTGGGAGGGATCGGAAACACCATATATTTT; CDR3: CSVVGGIGNTIYF
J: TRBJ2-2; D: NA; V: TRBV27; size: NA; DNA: TGTGCCAGCAGTCCAATGACCGGGGAGCTGTTTTTT; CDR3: CASSPMTGELFF
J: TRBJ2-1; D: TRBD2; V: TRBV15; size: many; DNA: TGTGCCACCAGCAGAGGTCTAGCGGGAGGGCGCGATGAGCAGTTCTTC; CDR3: CATSRGLAGGRDEQFF
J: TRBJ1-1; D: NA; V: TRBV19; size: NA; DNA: TGTGCCAGTAGTATAGTTTTTAGGGGGAACACTGAAGCTTTCTTT; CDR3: CASSIVFRGNTEAFF
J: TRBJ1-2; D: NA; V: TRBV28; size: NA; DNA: TGTGCCAGCAGTTTAACAGGGAACTATGGCTACACCTTC; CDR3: CASSLTGNYGYTF
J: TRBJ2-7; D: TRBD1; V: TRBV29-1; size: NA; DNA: TGCAGCGGGCGACAGGGGGGCGAGCAGTACTTC; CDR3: CSGRQGGEQYF
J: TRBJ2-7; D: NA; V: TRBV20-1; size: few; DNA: TGCAGTGCAAACCGGGACACCAGGACAGACGAGCAGTACTTC; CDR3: CSANRDTRTDEQYF
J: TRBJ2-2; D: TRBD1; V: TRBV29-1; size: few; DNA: TGCAGCGTCGGACGGACAGGGGTGACCGGGGAGCTGTTTTTT; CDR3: CSVGRTGVTGELFF
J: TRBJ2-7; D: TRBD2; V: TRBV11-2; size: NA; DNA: TGTGCCAGCAGCGAAGGACTAGCGGGAGCGTACGAGCAGTACTTC; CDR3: CASSEGLAGAYEQYF
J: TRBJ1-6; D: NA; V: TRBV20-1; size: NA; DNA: TGCAGTGCCCCCGCACTCGATACTTATTCACCCCTCCACTTT; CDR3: CSAPALDTYSPLHF
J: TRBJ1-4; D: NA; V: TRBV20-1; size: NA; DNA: TGCAGTGCTAGGTCCCCCGGTCAGGGCAACAGGGAAAAACTGTTTTTT; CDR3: CSARSPGQGNREKLFF
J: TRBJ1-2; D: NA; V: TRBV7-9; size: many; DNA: TGTGCCAGCAGCTTAACAGTCCGACCCAACTATGGCTACACCTTC; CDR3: CASSLTVRPNYGYTF
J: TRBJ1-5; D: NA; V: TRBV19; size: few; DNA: TGTGCCAGTAGTACCCCAGGGGGCAATCAGCCCCAGCATTTT; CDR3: CASSTPGGNQPQHF
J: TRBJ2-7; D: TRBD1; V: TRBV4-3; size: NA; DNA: TGCGCCAGCAGCCGTCAGACAGGGGGTTCCTACGAGCAGTACTTC; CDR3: CASSRQTGGSYEQYF
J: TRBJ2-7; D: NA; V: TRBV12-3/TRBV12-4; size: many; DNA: TGTGCCAGCAGTTTATTGGGCGAGCAGTACTTC; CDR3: CASSLLGEQYF
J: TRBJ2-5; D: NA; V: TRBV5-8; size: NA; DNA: TGTGCCAGCAGCTTGGGACAAGGGGGCCAAGAGACCCAGTACTTC; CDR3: CASSLGQGGQETQYF
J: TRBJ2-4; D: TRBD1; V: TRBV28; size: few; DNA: TGTGCCAGCAGTTTCGGCAGGGGGCCGGTAAACATTCAGTACTTC; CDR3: CASSFGRGPVNIQYF